Listed here is a single TCR beta chain. Only in-frame clones appear in the TCRdb table, and some are missing; sequencing was by immunoSEQ multiplex PCR. The data show some 200,000 clones, just over 90% seen once. This record comes from a study of T cell responses to AZD1222 COVID-19 vaccine. The CDR3 spans 14 residues. The germline V gene has CDR1 MDHEN and CDR2 SYDVKM. Trimming took 5 bases from V and 2 from J, leaving 13 bases between them. This sequence was found in an adult who received the MenACWY meningococcal vaccine as a control. This rearrangement joins TRBV28 to TRBJ2-7; a weak D match, TRBD1 (5 bases). The sample was peripheral blood, taken 28 days after the second dose of the MenACWY control vaccine. The CDR3 reads CASSTSQVPYEQYF. DNA of the CDR3: TGTGCCAGCAGTACCTCACAGGTTCCCTACGAGCAGTACTTC.